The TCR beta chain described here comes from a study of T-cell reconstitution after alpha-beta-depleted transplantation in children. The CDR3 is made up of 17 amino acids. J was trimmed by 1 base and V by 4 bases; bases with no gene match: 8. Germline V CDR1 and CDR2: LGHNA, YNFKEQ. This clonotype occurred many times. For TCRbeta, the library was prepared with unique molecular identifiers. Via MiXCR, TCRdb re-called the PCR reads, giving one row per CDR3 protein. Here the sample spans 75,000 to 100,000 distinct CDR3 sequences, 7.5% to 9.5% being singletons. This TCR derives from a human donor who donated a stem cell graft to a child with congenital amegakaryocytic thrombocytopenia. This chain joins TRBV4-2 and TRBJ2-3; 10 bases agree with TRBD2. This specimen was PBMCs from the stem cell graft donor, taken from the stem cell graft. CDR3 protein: CASSPKSSGSGTDTQYF. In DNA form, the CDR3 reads TGTGCCAGCAGCCCGAAATCTAGCGGGAGTGGCACAGATACGCAGTATTTT.